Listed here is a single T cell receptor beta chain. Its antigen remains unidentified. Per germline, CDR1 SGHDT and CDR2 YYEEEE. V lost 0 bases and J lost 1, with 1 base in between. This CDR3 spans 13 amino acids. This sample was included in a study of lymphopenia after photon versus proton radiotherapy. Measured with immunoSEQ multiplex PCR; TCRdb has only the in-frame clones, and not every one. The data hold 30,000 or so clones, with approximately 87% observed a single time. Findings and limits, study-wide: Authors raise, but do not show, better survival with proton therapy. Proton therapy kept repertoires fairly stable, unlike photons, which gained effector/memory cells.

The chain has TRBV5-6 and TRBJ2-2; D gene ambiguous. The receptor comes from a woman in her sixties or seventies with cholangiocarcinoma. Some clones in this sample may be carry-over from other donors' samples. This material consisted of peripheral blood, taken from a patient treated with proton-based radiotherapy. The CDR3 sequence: CASSLGNTGELFF. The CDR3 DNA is TGTGCCAGCAGCTTGGGGAACACCGGGGAGCTGTTTTTT.